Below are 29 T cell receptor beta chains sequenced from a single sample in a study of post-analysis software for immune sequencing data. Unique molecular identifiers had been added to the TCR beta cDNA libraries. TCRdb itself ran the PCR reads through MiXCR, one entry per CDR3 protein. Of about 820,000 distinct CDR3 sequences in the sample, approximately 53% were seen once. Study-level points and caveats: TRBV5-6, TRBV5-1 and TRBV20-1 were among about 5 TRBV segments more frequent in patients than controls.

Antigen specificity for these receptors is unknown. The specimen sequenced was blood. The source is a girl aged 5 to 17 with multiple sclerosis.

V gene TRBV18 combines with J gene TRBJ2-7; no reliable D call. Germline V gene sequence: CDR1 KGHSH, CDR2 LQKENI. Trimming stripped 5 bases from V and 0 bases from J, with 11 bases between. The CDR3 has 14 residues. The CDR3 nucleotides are TGTGCCAGCTCAACACAACAGAGCTCCTACGAGCAGTACTTC. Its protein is CASSTQQSSYEQYF.

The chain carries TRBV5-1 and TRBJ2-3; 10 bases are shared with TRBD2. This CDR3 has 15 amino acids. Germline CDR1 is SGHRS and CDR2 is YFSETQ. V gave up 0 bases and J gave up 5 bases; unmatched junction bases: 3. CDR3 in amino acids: CASSLVLAGVDTQYF. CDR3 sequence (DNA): TGCGCCAGCAGCTTGGTCCTAGCGGGAGTAGATACGCAGTATTTT.

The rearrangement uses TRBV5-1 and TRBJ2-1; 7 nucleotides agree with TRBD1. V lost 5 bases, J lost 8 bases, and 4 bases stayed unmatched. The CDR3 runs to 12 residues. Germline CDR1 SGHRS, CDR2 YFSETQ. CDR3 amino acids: CASRLQGDEQFF. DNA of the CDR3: TGCGCCAGCAGGCTCCAGGGGGATGAGCAGTTCTTC.

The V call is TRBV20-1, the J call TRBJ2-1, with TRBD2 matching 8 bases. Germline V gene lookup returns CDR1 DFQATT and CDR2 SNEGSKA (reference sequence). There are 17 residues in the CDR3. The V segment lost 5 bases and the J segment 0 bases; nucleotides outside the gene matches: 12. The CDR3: CSALAGPSISSYNEQFF. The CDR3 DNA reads TGCAGTGCTTTAGCGGGACCCAGTATTAGCTCCTACAATGAGCAGTTCTTC.

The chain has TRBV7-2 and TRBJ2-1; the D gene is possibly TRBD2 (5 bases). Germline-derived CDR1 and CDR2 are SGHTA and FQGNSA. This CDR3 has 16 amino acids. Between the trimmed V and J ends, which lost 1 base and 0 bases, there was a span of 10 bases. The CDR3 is CASSLVEASSYNEQFF. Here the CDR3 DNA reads TGTGCCAGCAGCTTAGTGGAGGCTAGCTCCTACAATGAGCAGTTCTTC.

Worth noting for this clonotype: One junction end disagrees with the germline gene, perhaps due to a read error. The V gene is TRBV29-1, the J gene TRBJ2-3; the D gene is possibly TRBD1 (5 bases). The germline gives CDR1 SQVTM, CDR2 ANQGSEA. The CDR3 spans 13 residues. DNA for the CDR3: TGCAGCGTTTCGGACACCTCCACAGATATGCAGTATTTT. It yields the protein CSVSDTSTDMQYF.

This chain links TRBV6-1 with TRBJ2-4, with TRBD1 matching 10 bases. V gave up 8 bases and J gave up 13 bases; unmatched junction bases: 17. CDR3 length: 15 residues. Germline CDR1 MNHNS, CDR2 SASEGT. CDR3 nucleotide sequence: TGTGCCAGCCTGAGAGGACAGGGGGTAAATTGGGAGCAGTACTTC. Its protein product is CASLRGQGVNWEQYF.

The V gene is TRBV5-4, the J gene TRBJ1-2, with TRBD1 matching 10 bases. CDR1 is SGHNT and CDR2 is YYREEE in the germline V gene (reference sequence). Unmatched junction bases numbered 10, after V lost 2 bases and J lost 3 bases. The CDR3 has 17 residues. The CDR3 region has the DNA TGTGCCAGCAGCTTCCCGACAGGGGGCCAACTATACTATGGCTACACCTTC. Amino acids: CASSFPTGGQLYYGYTF.

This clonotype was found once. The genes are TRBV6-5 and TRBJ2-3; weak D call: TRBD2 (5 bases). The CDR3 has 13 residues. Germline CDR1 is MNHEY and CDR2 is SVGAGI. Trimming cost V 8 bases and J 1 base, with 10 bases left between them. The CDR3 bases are TGTGCCAGCTTCAATAGCGGCACAGATACGCAGTATTTT. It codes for CASFNSGTDTQYF.

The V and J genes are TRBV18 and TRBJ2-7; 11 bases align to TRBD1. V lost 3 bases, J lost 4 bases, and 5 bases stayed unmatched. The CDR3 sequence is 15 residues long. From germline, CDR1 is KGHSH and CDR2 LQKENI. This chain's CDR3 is CASSPTGTGGYEQYF. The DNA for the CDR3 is TGTGCCAGCTCACCGACCGGGACAGGGGGTTACGAGCAGTACTTC. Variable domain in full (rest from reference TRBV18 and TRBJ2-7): NAGVMQNPRHLVRRRGQEARLRCSPMKGHSHVYWYRQLPEEGLKFMVYLQKENIIDESGMPKERFSAEFPKEGPSILRIQQVVRGDSAAYFCASSPTGTGGYEQYFGPGTRLTVT.

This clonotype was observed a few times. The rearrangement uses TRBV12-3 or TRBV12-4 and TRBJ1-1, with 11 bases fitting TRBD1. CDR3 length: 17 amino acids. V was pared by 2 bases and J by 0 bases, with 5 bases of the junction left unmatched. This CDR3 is CASSLRTGGLMNTEAFF. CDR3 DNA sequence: TGTGCCAGCAGTTTAAGGACAGGGGGCCTCATGAACACTGAAGCTTTCTTT.

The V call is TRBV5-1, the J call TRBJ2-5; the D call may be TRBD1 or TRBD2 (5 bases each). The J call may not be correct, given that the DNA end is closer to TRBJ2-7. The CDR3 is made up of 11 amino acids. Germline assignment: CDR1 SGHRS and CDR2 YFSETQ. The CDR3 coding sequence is TGCGCCAGCACCGGGACCTCCGAGCAGTACTTC. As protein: CASTGTSEQYF.

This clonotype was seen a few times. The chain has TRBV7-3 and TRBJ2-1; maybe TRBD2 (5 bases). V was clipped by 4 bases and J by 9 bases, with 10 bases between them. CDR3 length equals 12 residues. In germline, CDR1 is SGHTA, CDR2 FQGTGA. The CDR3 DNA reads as TGTGCCAGCAGCTCTGGACGGGGTGAGCAGTTCTTC. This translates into CASSSGRGEQFF.

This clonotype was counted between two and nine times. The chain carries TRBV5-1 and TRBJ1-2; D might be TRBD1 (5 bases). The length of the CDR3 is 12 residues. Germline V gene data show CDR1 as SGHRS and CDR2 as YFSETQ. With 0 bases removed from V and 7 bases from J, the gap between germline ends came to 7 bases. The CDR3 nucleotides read TGCGCCAGCAGCTTGGATGGGGCTGGCTACACCTTC. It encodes CASSLDGAGYTF.

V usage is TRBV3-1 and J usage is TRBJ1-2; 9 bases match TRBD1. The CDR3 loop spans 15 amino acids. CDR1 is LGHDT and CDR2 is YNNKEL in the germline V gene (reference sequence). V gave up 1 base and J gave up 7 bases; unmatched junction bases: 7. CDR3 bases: TGTGCCAGCAGCCAAGCGCACACAGGGGGCTTTGGCTACACCTTC. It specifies CASSQAHTGGFGYTF.

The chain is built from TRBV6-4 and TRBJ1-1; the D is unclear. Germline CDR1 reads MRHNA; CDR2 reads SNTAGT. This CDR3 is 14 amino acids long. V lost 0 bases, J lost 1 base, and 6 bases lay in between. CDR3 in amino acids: CASSDSGENTEAFF. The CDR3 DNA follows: TGTGCCAGCAGTGACTCCGGGGAGAACACTGAAGCTTTCTTT.

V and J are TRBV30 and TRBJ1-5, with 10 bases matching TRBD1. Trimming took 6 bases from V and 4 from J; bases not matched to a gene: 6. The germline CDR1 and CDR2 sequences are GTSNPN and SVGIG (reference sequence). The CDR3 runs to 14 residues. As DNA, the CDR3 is TGTGCCTGTACGGGACAGGGGAGGAATCAGCCCCAGCATTTT. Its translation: CACTGQGRNQPQHF.

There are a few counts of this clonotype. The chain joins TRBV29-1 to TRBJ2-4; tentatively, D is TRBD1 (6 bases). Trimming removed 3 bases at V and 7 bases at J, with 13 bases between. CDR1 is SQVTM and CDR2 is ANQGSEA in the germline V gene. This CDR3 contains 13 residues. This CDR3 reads CSVDPGRGNIQYF. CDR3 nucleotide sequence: TGCAGCGTTGACCCGGGTAGGGGGAACATTCAGTACTTC. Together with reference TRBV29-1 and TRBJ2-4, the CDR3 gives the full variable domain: SAVISQKPSRDICQRGTSLTIQCQVDSQVTMMFWYRQQPGQSLTLIATANQGSEATYESGFVIDKFPISRPNLTFSTLTVSNMSPEDSSIYLCSVDPGRGNIQYFGAGTRLSVL.

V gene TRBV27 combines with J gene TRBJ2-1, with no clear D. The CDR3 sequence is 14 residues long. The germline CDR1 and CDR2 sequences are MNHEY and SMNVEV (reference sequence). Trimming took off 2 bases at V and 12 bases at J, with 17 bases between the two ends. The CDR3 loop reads CASSLADPTMRQFF. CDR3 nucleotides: TGTGCCAGCAGTTTAGCGGATCCTACAATGAGGCAGTTCTTC.

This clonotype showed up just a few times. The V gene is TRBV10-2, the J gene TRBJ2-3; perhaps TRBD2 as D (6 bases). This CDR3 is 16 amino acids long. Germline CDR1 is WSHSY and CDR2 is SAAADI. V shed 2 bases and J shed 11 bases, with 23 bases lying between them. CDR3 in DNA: TGCGCCAGCAGTGAGGGGGCGGGGAGCTCCTACAATGAGCAGTATTTT. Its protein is CASSEGAGSSYNEQYF.

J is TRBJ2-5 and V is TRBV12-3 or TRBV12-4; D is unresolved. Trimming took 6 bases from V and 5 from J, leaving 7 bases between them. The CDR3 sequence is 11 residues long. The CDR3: CASRSYETQYF. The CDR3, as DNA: TGTGCCAGCAGGTCCTACGAGACCCAGTACTTC.

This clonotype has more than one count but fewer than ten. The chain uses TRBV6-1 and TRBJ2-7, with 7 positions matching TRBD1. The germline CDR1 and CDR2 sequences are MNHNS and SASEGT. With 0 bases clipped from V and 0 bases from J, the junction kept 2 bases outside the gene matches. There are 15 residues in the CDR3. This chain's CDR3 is CASSEAGTVSYEQYF. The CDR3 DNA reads TGTGCCAGCAGTGAAGCGGGGACAGTCTCCTACGAGCAGTACTTC.

The CDR3, as DNA: TGTGCCAGCAGCGCAGGGATGGCAGATACGCAGTATTTT. Translated: CASSAGMADTQYF. V usage is TRBV2 and J usage is TRBJ2-3, with a weak D call TRBD1 (5 bases). The V gene lost 6 bases and the J gene lost 4 bases, with 11 bases spanning the gap. This CDR3 has 13 amino acids. Germline V lookup: CDR1 SNHLY, CDR2 FYNNEI. Variable domain in full (rest from reference TRBV2 and TRBJ2-3): EPEVTQTPSHQVTQMGQEVILRCVPISNHLYFYWYRQILGQKVEFLVSFYNNEISEKSEIFDDQFSVERPDGSNFTLKIRSTKLEDSAMYFCASSAGMADTQYFGPGTRLTVL.

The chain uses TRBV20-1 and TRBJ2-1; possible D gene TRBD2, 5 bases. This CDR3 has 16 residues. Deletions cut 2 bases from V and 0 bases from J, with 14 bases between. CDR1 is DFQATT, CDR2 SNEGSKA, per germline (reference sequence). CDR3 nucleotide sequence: TGCAGTGCTAGATCGCTAGCTAAGAGCTCCTACAATGAGCAGTTCTTC. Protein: CSARSLAKSSYNEQFF.

The CDR3 protein is CSAPRGQGALNEQFF. The CDR3 DNA sequence: TGCAGCGCTCCTAGGGGACAGGGGGCACTCAATGAGCAGTTCTTC. V and J are TRBV29-1 and TRBJ2-1; 12 bases are a match to TRBD1. Germline CDR1 and CDR2: SQVTM and ANQGSEA. The CDR3 sequence is 15 residues long. With 7 bases clipped from V and 6 bases from J, the junction kept 10 bases outside the gene matches.

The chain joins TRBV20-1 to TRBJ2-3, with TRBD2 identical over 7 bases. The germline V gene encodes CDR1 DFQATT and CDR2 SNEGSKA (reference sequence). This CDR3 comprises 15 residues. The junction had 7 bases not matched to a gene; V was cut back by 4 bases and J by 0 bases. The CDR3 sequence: CSATKRESSTDTQYF. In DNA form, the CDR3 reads TGCAGTGCTACTAAGCGGGAATCTAGCACAGATACGCAGTATTTT.

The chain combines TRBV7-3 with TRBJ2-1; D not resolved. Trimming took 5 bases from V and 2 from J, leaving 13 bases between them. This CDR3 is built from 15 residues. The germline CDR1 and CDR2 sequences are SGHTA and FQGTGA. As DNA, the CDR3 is TGTGCCAGCAGCATAGGTCAGCACGCCTACAATGAGCAGTTCTTC. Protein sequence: CASSIGQHAYNEQFF.

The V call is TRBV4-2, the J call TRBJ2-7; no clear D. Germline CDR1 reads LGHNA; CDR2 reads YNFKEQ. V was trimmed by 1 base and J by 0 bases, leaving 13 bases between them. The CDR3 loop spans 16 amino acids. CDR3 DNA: TGTGCCAGCAGCCAAGGGCCTCGCGGAAGCTCCTACGAGCAGTACTTC. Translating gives CASSQGPRGSSYEQYF.

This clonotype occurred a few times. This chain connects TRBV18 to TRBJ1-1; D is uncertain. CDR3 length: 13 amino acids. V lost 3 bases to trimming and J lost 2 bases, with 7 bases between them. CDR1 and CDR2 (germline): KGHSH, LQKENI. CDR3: CASSPNPNTEAFF. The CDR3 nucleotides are TGTGCCAGCTCACCGAATCCCAACACTGAAGCTTTCTTT.